This TCR beta chain was sequenced for a study of cytomegalovirus exposure and HLA in healthy donors. In the study overall: The Caucasian-associated ancestry cluster contained around four fifths of the 300 to 400 genotyped donors. Study-level points and caveats: According to a later analysis, donors in an Asian-associated ancestry cluster reportedly had fewer N-insertions than the approximately 730-donor mean.

As to this clone: No antigen is known for it.

The J segment lost 7 bases and the V segment lost 3 bases, leaving 3 bases of the junction unmatched. This CDR3 contains 14 residues. The germline V gene has CDR1 MDHEN and CDR2 SYDVKM. The PCR was carried out with 60 Vbeta primers and 13 Jbeta primers. Measured with immunoSEQ multiplex PCR; TCRdb has only the in-frame clones, and not every one. This table holds about 150,000 clones, 70% to 80% found once. Sequencing was done on a sample of PBMCs. The V gene is TRBV28, the J gene TRBJ1-5; the match to TRBD1 covers 10 bases. This clonotype originated in a male donor in good health and CMV-seronegative. DNA for the CDR3: TGTGCCAGCAGTTTGACAGGGGGCAGGCAGCCCCAGCATTTT. Translation gives CASSLTGGRQPQHF.